The rows below give T cell receptor beta chains drawn from one sample of a study of T cell responses to AZD1222 COVID-19 vaccine. Generated by immunoSEQ multiplex PCR, the TCRdb table keeps only in-frame clones and is missing some. This table has roughly 160,000 clones, around 85% appearing once. Sequencing was performed on peripheral blood, taken 28 days after the second AZD1222 dose. Receptor source: an adult who received the AZD1222 COVID-19 vaccine. CDR3s include the opening cysteine and the closing phenylalanine or tryptophan. The order of the fields is D gene, V gene, clone size, J gene, CDR3 protein, CDR3 DNA. The D gene is left open where the match is weak. Not every row has a clone size; where given, it reads once, few, many or a size class.

TRBD2	TRBV4-1	-	TRBJ2-3	CASSQGSSGGAMGTDTQYF	TGCGCCAGCAGCCAGGGCTCTAGCGGGGGGGCCATGGGAACAGATACGCAGTATTTT
-	TRBV27	-	TRBJ2-5	CASRTGLLETQYF	TGTGCCAGCAGAACAGGGTTGCTTGAGACCCAGTACTTC
-	TRBV10-1	-	TRBJ1-1	CASSVDSLNTEAFF	TGCGCCAGCAGTGTGGACAGTTTGAACACTGAAGCTTTCTTT
-	TRBV10-3	-	TRBJ1-5	CAINYLGLNYQPQHF	TGTGCCATCAATTATCTGGGACTCAATTATCAGCCCCAGCATTTT
TRBD2	TRBV5-1	-	TRBJ2-7	CASRIGGGLAPNGEQYF	TGCGCCAGCAGAATTGGAGGGGGACTAGCGCCGAATGGCGAGCAGTACTTC
-	TRBV7-2	-	TRBJ2-2	CASSPPGRPGELFF	TGTGCCAGCAGCCCACCAGGGAGGCCCGGGGAGCTGTTTTTT
TRBD1	TRBV12-3/TRBV12-4	-	TRBJ2-7	CASSRDRFREQYF	TGTGCCAGCAGCAGGGACAGATTTCGCGAGCAGTACTTC
-	TRBV3-1/TRBV3-2	-	TRBJ1-1	CASSQDTRRAAFF	TGTGCCAGCAGCCAAGATACGAGGCGGGCGGCTTTCTTT
-	TRBV4-2	-	TRBJ1-2	CASSQGARNYGYTF	TGTGCCAGCAGCCAGGGGGCGCGGAACTATGGCTACACCTTC
-	TRBV11-2	once	TRBJ1-1	CASSLWGGTEAFF	TGTGCCAGCAGCTTATGGGGCGGCACTGAAGCTTTCTTT
TRBD2	TRBV19	once	TRBJ2-7	CASSMGLAGSSPTF	TGTGCCAGTAGTATGGGACTAGCGGGAAGTTCCCCCACCTTC
-	TRBV6-1	-	TRBJ1-5	CASSGAFAQGGYQPQHF	TGTGCCAGCAGTGGTGCTTTCGCACAGGGAGGGTATCAGCCCCAGCATTTT
-	TRBV27	-	TRBJ2-5	CATSVIGGPQETQYF	TGTGCCACATCTGTAATTGGGGGCCCCCAAGAGACCCAGTACTTC
TRBD1	TRBV3-1/TRBV3-2	-	TRBJ2-7	CASSQLGTGRPYEQYF	TGTGCCAGCAGCCAACTAGGGACAGGGAGGCCCTACGAGCAGTACTTC
-	TRBV6-5	-	TRBJ2-2	CASEGGAGGTGELFF	TGTGCTTCGGAAGGGGGGGCAGGAGGCACCGGGGAGCTGTTTTTT
-	TRBV4-2	-	TRBJ1-3	CASSQDHREGNTIYF	TGTGCCAGCAGCCAAGATCACAGGGAAGGGAACACCATATATTTT
-	TRBV28	-	TRBJ1-2	CASSLEVKVYGYTF	TGTGCCAGCAGTTTGGAGGTCAAAGTCTATGGCTACACCTTC
-	TRBV5-8	-	TRBJ1-4	CASSLPDHATNEKLFF	TGTGCCAGCAGCTTGCCTGATCATGCAACTAATGAAAAACTGTTTTTT
-	TRBV7-8	-	TRBJ2-7	CASSLRRVKLYEQYF	TGTGCCAGCAGCTTAAGGCGAGTGAAACTCTACGAGCAGTACTTC
-	TRBV28	-	TRBJ2-5	CASSSLWNWETQYF	TGTGCCAGCAGTTCCCTTTGGAATTGGGAGACCCAGTACTTC
TRBD1	TRBV19	-	TRBJ2-5	CASSNTGGLGTQYF	TGTGCCAGTAGTAACACAGGGGGCCTCGGGACCCAGTACTTC
-	TRBV7-8	-	TRBJ2-3	CASSLLRAGRGRADTQYF	TGTGCCAGCAGCCTCCTCAGGGCGGGGCGGGGAAGGGCAGATACGCAGTATTTT
-	TRBV6-5	-	TRBJ2-7	CASSPGGWSSYEQYF	TGTGCCAGCAGTCCTGGGGGGTGGAGTTCTTACGAGCAGTACTTC
-	TRBV5-1	-	TRBJ1-3	CASRSGASGNTIYF	TGCGCCAGCAGGAGCGGGGCCTCTGGAAACACCATATATTTT
TRBD1	TRBV27	once	TRBJ2-1	CASSLRAGGYNEQFF	TGTGCCAGCAGTTTACGGGCAGGGGGTTACAATGAGCAGTTCTTC
-	TRBV5-5	-	TRBJ1-5	CASSLTAADSNQPQHF	TGTGCCAGCAGCTTGACGGCAGCAGATAGCAATCAGCCCCAGCATTTT
TRBD1	TRBV27	-	TRBJ1-1	CASSRDPSTGGEAFF	TGTGCCAGCAGTCGAGACCCGAGCACAGGGGGGGAAGCTTTCTTT
-	TRBV6-6	-	TRBJ2-7	CASSGTSREQYF	TGTGCCAGCAGTGGGACTTCCCGCGAGCAGTACTTC
TRBD2	TRBV19	-	TRBJ2-5	CASSSLAGDRGETQYF	TGTGCCAGTAGTTCGCTAGCGGGGGACCGGGGGGAGACCCAGTACTTC
-	TRBV18	-	TRBJ1-5	CASSRLERGGNQPQHF	TGTGCCAGCTCACGCCTTGAAAGGGGTGGCAATCAGCCCCAGCATTTT
-	TRBV6-4	few	TRBJ2-3	CASSEAPTDTQYF	TGTGCCAGCAGTGAGGCTCCCACAGATACGCAGTATTTT
TRBD2	TRBV6-2/TRBV6-3	-	TRBJ2-2	CASSFTSGGNITGELFF	TGTGCCAGCAGTTTTACTAGCGGGGGGAATATCACCGGGGAGCTGTTTTTT
-	TRBV9	few	TRBJ1-3	CASSVVGRASSGNTIYF	TGTGCCAGCAGCGTAGTAGGGAGGGCCAGCTCTGGAAACACCATATATTTT
TRBD1	TRBV6-5	-	TRBJ2-1	CASSSRTGSSYNEQFF	TGTGCCAGCAGTTCACGGACAGGGAGCTCCTACAATGAGCAGTTCTTC
-	TRBV19	-	TRBJ1-3	CASSIGVRNTIYF	TGTGCCAGTAGTATCGGGGTTAGAAACACCATATATTTT
-	TRBV20-1	-	TRBJ2-5	CSASSGAAETQYF	TGCAGTGCTAGTTCGGGGGCAGCCGAGACCCAGTACTTC
-	TRBV7-9	-	TRBJ1-1	CASSFGPNTEAFF	TGTGCCAGCAGCTTCGGTCCGAACACTGAAGCTTTCTTT
-	TRBV7-2	-	TRBJ1-2	CASSLATNYGYTF	TGTGCCAGCAGCTTAGCAACTAACTATGGCTACACCTTC
-	TRBV7-2	-	TRBJ1-4	CASSLGQGYEKLFF	TGTGCCAGCAGCTTAGGTCAGGGCTATGAAAAACTGTTTTTT
-	TRBV3-1/TRBV3-2	-	TRBJ2-3	CASSHAEEGLDTQYF	TGTGCCAGCAGCCACGCGGAGGAGGGCCTTGATACGCAGTATTTT
TRBD2	TRBV6-2/TRBV6-3	-	TRBJ2-7	CASSYSTSGGYEQYF	TGTGCCAGCAGTTACTCGACTAGCGGGGGGTACGAGCAGTACTTC
-	TRBV4-1	-	TRBJ1-1	CASSQGPGGAEAFF	TGCGCCAGCAGCCAAGGCCCGGGTGGGGCTGAAGCTTTCTTT
-	TRBV5-1	-	TRBJ2-1	CASRGQVNEQFF	TGCGCCAGCAGGGGGCAGGTCAATGAGCAGTTCTTC
-	TRBV4-1	-	TRBJ1-2	CASSQVEGGLYGYTF	TGCGCCAGCAGCCAAGTGGAGGGAGGCCTCTATGGCTACACCTTC
-	TRBV4-1	-	TRBJ2-7	CASSQVGQTYEQYF	TGCGCCAGCAGCCAGGTCGGACAGACCTACGAGCAGTACTTC
-	TRBV5-6	-	TRBJ1-6	CASSFGANSPLHF	TGTGCCAGCAGCTTCGGGGCAAATTCACCCCTCCACTTT
-	TRBV27	-	TRBJ2-7	CASSLRGSGPYEQYF	TGTGCCAGCAGTTTACGGGGATCGGGCCCCTACGAGCAGTACTTC
-	TRBV30	once	TRBJ1-4	CAWSVGGGDEKLFF	TGTGCCTGGAGTGTAGGGGGAGGTGATGAAAAACTGTTTTTT